This record covers a single TCR beta chain. Its specificity is not known. The repertoire was sequenced with immunoSEQ multiplex PCR; TCRdb's copy has only in-frame clones and lacks some. The data contain tens of thousands of clones, over 90% of them singletons. Trimming at V came to 6 bases and at J to 1 base, leaving 8 bases not matched to a gene. This CDR3 has 15 amino acids. CDR1 is MNHEY and CDR2 is SMNVEV in the germline V gene (reference sequence). This entry belongs to a study of human versus mouse CDR3 diversity and MHC coevolution. Points from the study as a whole: Compared with mice, human CDR3s carried more deletions and insertions on average.

V usage is TRBV27 and J usage is TRBJ2-7, with 8 bases lining up with TRBD2. The sequencing input was naive CD4+ T cells from blood. Subset of the sample: CD45RO-negative CD62L-positive naive CD4 T cells. This TCR was recovered from a person between 55 and 69 years old in good health. Written as DNA, the CDR3 is TGTGCCAGCAGCTATACCGGGACTAGATCCTACGAGCAGTACTTC. This translates into CASSYTGTRSYEQYF.